The clone carrying this T cell receptor beta chain was counted between two and nine times. What it recognizes is unknown. The germline V gene encodes CDR1 SGHAT and CDR2 FQNNGV. Trimming took off 0 bases at V and 2 bases at J, with 12 bases between the two ends. The CDR3 runs 16 residues. This sample is drawn from a study of T cell repertoires in cytomegalovirus infection. About the study: Public TCR beta signatures indicated both CMV infection and matching HLA type.

The study, taken as a whole, reports: HLA-C-restricted CMV clonotypes gave the most frequent clonotype in two of eight donors. Individuals carrying CMV plus the relevant HLA were identified by cumulative frequency of public TCR beta families.

One entry per CDR3 protein results from TCRdb running MiXCR on the reads. The sample includes 150,000 to 200,000 distinct CDR3 sequences, about 15% of them seen just once. Sequencing was performed on CD8+ T cells from PBMCs. The chain recombines TRBV11-2 with TRBJ2-3; no definite D call. This TCR derives from a human donor in good health (CMV status not recorded). Some clones in this sample may be carry-over from other donors' samples. CDR3 bases: TGTGCCAGCAGCTTAGAATTTTCGGTGGACACAGATACGCAGTATTTT. The encoded protein is CASSLEFSVDTDTQYF.